These 18 T cell receptor beta chains share one sample of origin, sequenced in a study of cytomegalovirus exposure and HLA in healthy donors. Both 60 Vbeta primers and 13 Jbeta primers went into the PCR. Method: immunoSEQ multiplex PCR; TCRdb's copy keeps in-frame clones and lacks some. The sample lists some 140,000 clones; more than 70% were seen once. The specimen sequenced was PBMCs. Source of these receptors: a man in his forties in good health and CMV-seronegative.

The chain has TRBV28 and TRBJ1-2; no definite D call. Germline V gene data show CDR1 as MDHEN and CDR2 as SYDVKM. V shed 3 bases and J shed 2 bases, with 10 bases lying between them. This CDR3 region has 14 residues. CDR3 loop: CASSFPQHNYGYTF. The CDR3 bases are TGTGCCAGCAGTTTCCCACAACACAACTATGGCTACACCTTC.

The chain recombines TRBV5-6 with TRBJ1-1; D uncertain. CDR3 length: 12 residues. V lost 4 bases to trimming and J lost 4 bases, with 8 bases between them. CDR1 is SGHDT and CDR2 is YYEEEE in the germline V gene. This CDR3 reads CASSTRFTEAFF. For the CDR3, the DNA is TGTGCCAGCAGCACCCGGTTCACTGAAGCTTTCTTT.

The V and J genes are TRBV7-2 and TRBJ2-7; D not certain. CDR1 and CDR2 from the germline V gene are SGHTA and FQGNSA. The CDR3 runs 13 residues. The V end lost 5 bases, the J end lost 4 bases, and 12 bases lay between the germline ends. CDR3 sequence (DNA): TGTGCCAGCAGCCACGAGATCAGGTACGAGCAGTACTTC. Translating it yields CASSHEIRYEQYF.

V usage is TRBV28 and J usage is TRBJ1-2, with D unclear. V lost 1 base and J 6 bases, leaving 6 bases between the germline ends. CDR3 size: 12 residues. Germline CDR1 reads MDHEN; CDR2 reads SYDVKM. The CDR3 protein is CASSLSGNGYTF. Here the CDR3 DNA reads TGTGCCAGCAGTTTATCGGGGAATGGCTACACCTTC.

The chain employs TRBV30 and TRBJ2-7, with TRBD1 matching over 8 bases. CDR1 is GTSNPN and CDR2 is SVGIG in the germline V gene (reference sequence). V dropped 6 bases and J dropped 6; count of bases not matched to a gene: 4. The CDR3 covers 11 residues. CDR3 residues: CACRTGGEQYF. The CDR3 DNA sequence: TGTGCCTGTAGAACAGGGGGCGAGCAGTACTTC. Variable domain in full (rest from reference TRBV30 and TRBJ2-7): SQTIHQWPATLVQPVGSPLSLECTVEGTSNPNLYWYRQAAGRGLQLLFYSVGIGQISSEVPQNLSASRPQDRQFILSSKKLLLSDSGFYLCACRTGGEQYFGPGTRLTVT.

The chain uses TRBV5-1 and TRBJ2-2; perhaps TRBD2 as D (6 bases). Trimming took off 2 bases at V and 2 bases at J, with 13 bases between the two ends. From germline, CDR1 is SGHRS and CDR2 YFSETQ. CDR3 size: 16 residues. The CDR3 sequence: CASSFFRGANTGELFF. DNA of the CDR3: TGCGCCAGCAGCTTCTTTCGCGGGGCTAACACCGGGGAGCTGTTTTTT.

A single count supports this clone. The chain joins TRBV19 to TRBJ2-7, with 8 bases that match TRBD1. The germline V gene has CDR1 LNHDA and CDR2 SQIVND (reference sequence). The CDR3 is made up of 14 amino acids. The ends lost 6 bases at V and 6 bases at J; junction bases unmatched: 10. CDR3 protein: CASSLQGAQSEQYF. Here the CDR3 DNA reads TGTGCCAGTAGCCTTCAGGGGGCGCAGTCCGAGCAGTACTTC.

The rearrangement joins TRBV5-1 to TRBJ2-7; TRBD2 aligns across 12 bases. Germline trimming cut 7 bases from V and 2 bases from J; bases unmatched to any gene: 13. The length of the CDR3 is 17 residues. The germline V gene encodes CDR1 SGHRS and CDR2 YFSETQ. CDR3 DNA sequence: TGCGCCAGCGCGGTGGCTAGCGGGGGGGCCTCCACCTACGAGCAGTACTTC. Encoded protein: CASAVASGGASTYEQYF.

V usage is TRBV30 and J usage is TRBJ1-2, with unresolved D. This CDR3 is built from 14 residues. V lost 3 bases and J 4 bases, leaving 15 bases between the germline ends. CDR1 and CDR2 from the germline V gene are GTSNPN and SVGIG (reference sequence). The CDR3 sequence is CAWRGVGSPYGYTF. The CDR3 nucleotides read TGTGCCTGGAGGGGTGTGGGCAGTCCCTATGGCTACACCTTC.

This clone appeared once. V usage is TRBV7-6 and J usage is TRBJ2-1, with TRBD1 matching 10 bases. Trimming cost V 0 bases and J 2 bases; bases outside gene matches: 4. Germline values: CDR1 SGHVS, CDR2 FNYEAQ. The CDR3 has 17 residues. The CDR3: CASSLATTGGAYNEQFF. CDR3 nucleotides: TGTGCCAGCAGCTTAGCTACGACAGGGGGCGCCTACAATGAGCAGTTCTTC.

The chain uses TRBV2 and TRBJ1-5; the D is unclear. V was cut by 8 bases and J by 2 bases, with 13 bases left in between. Per the germline V gene, CDR1 is SNHLY and CDR2 is FYNNEI. This CDR3 region has 14 residues. The CDR3 reads CASGAAARNQPQHF. In DNA, the CDR3 is TGTGCCAGCGGCGCGGCAGCCCGCAATCAGCCCCAGCATTTT.

In its sample, this clone was seen a few times. The J gene is TRBJ2-7, the V gene TRBV7-3; TRBD2 matches 11 bases. The V segment lost 3 bases and the J segment 5 bases; nucleotides outside the gene matches: 3. This CDR3 has 14 residues. Germline values: CDR1 SGHTA, CDR2 FQGTGA. This chain's CDR3 is CASSLGLAVDEQYF. For the CDR3, the DNA is TGTGCCAGCAGCTTGGGACTAGCGGTTGACGAGCAGTACTTC.

The V and J genes are TRBV7-2 and TRBJ2-7; D is undetermined. Trimming took 0 bases from V and 0 from J, leaving 6 bases between them. This CDR3 spans 14 amino acids. The germline gives CDR1 SGHTA, CDR2 FQGNSA. The CDR3 nucleotides are TGTGCCAGCAGCTTAGCAAGACTCTCCTACGAGCAGTACTTC. It translates to CASSLARLSYEQYF. Together with reference TRBV7-2 and TRBJ2-7, the CDR3 gives the full variable domain: GAGVSQSPSNKVTEKGKDVELRCDPISGHTALYWYRQSLGQGLEFLIYFQGNSAPDKSGLPSDRFSAERTGGSVSTLTIQRTQQEDSAVYLCASSLARLSYEQYFGPGTRLTVT.

The J gene is TRBJ1-4, the V gene TRBV7-6; TRBD1 agrees at 7 bases. J was trimmed by 0 bases and V by 5 bases; bases with no gene match: 3. This CDR3 has 15 amino acids. The germline CDR1 and CDR2 sequences are SGHVS and FNYEAQ. DNA for the CDR3: TGTGCCAGCAGCCCAACAGGGGCAACTAATGAAAAACTGTTTTTT. Protein sequence: CASSPTGATNEKLFF.

The chain carries TRBV6-4 and TRBJ2-7; 8 positions agree with TRBD2. In germline, CDR1 is MRHNA, CDR2 SNTAGT. The junction had 5 bases not matched to a gene; V was cut back by 4 bases and J by 6 bases. The CDR3 has 13 amino acids. The CDR3 nucleotides are TGTGCCAGCAGTGGGGTCGGGGGGGGCGAGCAGTACTTC. Its protein is CASSGVGGGEQYF.

The chain uses TRBV5-1 and TRBJ2-3; 10 bases agree with TRBD1. Germline values: CDR1 SGHRS, CDR2 YFSETQ. With 0 bases clipped from V and 5 bases from J, the junction kept 3 bases outside the gene matches. The CDR3 runs 15 residues. The CDR3 region is CASSLEGQGRDTQYF. For the CDR3, the DNA is TGCGCCAGCAGCTTGGAGGGACAGGGGAGAGATACGCAGTATTTT.

The rearrangement joins TRBV14 to TRBJ2-5; D gene uncertain. Germline loops: CDR1 SGHDN, CDR2 FVKESK. The V end was cut by 1 base, the J end by 5 bases, with 20 bases between. The CDR3 is made up of 17 amino acids. In DNA, the CDR3 is TGTGCCAGCAGCCAAGCCTCCCAGACATGGATCGAGGAGACCCAGTACTTC. The encoded protein is CASSQASQTWIEETQYF. The full variable domain, completed using reference TRBV14 and TRBJ2-5, is EAGVTQFPSHSVIEKGQTVTLRCDPISGHDNLYWYRRVMGKEIKFLLHFVKESKQDESGMPNNRFLAERTGGTYSTLKVQPAELEDSGVYFCASSQASQTWIEETQYFGPGTRLLVL.

The chain has TRBV5-8 and TRBJ2-1; D is possibly TRBD2 (5 bases). Germline CDR1 and CDR2: SGHTS and YDEGEE. Trimming removed 2 bases at V and 3 bases at J, with 12 bases between. The CDR3 covers 15 residues. CDR3 sequence (DNA): TGTGCCAGCAGCTTCTTGAGCGGAGACTACAATGAGCAGTTCTTC. Protein sequence: CASSFLSGDYNEQFF.